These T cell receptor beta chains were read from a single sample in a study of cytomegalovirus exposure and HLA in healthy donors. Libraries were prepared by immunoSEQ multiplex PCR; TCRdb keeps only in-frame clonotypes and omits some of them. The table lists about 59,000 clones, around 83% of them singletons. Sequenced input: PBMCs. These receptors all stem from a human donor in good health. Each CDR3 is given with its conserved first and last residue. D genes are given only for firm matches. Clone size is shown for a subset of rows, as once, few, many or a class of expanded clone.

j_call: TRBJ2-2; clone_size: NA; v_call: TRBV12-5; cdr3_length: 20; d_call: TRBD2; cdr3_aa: CASGLVRAGGLAISPGELFF; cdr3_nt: TGTGCTAGTGGTTTGGTACGCGCGGGGGGACTAGCGATTTCTCCCGGGGAGCTGTTTTTT
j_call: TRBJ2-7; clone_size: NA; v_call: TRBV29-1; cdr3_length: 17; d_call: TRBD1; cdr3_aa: CSVVSFGQGGGFYEQYF; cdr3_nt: TGCAGCGTTGTGTCCTTTGGACAGGGGGGTGGATTCTACGAGCAGTACTTC
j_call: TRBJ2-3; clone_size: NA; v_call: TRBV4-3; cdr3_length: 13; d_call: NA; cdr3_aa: CASSQESADTQYF; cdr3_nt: TGCGCCAGCAGCCAAGAGTCGGCAGATACGCAGTATTTT
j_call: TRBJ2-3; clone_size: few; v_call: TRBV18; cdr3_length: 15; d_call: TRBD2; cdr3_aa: CASSPPSGGASTQYF; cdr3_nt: TGTGCCAGCTCTCCCCCTAGCGGGGGGGCCAGTACGCAGTATTTT
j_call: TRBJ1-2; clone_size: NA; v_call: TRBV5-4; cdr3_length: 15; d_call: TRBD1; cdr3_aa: CASSFPGQSHYGYTF; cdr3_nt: TGTGCCAGCAGCTTTCCGGGACAGAGTCACTATGGCTACACCTTC
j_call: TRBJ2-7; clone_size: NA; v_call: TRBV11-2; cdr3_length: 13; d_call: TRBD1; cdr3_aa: CASSLDTGVEQYF; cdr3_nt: TGTGCCAGCAGCTTAGATACAGGGGTCGAGCAGTACTTC
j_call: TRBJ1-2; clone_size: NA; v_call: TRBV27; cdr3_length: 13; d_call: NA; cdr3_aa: CASRPGHGYGYTF; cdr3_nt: TGTGCCAGCAGACCGGGACACGGATATGGCTACACCTTC
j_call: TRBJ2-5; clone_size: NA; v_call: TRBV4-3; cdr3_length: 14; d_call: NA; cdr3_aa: CASSQDTGKETQYF; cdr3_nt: TGCGCCAGCAGCCAAGATACGGGTAAAGAGACCCAGTACTTC
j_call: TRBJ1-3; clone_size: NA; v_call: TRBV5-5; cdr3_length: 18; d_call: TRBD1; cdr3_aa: CASSLYTGGSASGNTIYF; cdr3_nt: TGTGCCAGCAGCTTGTATACAGGGGGGTCGGCCTCTGGAAACACCATATATTTT
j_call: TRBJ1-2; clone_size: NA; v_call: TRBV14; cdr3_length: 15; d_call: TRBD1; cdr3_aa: CASSPGTGLNYGYTF; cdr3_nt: TGTGCCAGCAGCCCTGGGACAGGTCTCAACTATGGCTACACCTTC
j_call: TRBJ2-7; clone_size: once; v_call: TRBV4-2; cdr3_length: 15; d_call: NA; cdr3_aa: CASSQETGGAYEQYF; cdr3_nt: TGTGCCAGCAGCCAAGAAACAGGGGGGGCCTACGAGCAGTACTTC
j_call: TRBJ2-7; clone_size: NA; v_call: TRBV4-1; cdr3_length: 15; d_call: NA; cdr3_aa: CASSQGAGDIHEQYF; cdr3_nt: TGCGCCAGCAGCCAAGGCGCAGGGGACATCCACGAGCAGTACTTC
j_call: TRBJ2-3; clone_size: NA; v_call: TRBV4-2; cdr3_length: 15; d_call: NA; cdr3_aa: CASSQETLEWDTQYF; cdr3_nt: TGTGCCAGCAGCCAAGAGACCCTAGAGTGGGATACGCAGTATTTT
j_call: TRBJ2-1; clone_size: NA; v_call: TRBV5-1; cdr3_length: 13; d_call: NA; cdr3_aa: CASSRPQEDEQFF; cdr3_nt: TGCGCCAGCAGCAGACCACAAGAGGATGAGCAGTTCTTC
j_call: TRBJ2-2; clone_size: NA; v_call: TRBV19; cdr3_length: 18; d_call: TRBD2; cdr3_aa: CASTTGWASGAYTGELFF; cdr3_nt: TGTGCCAGCACCACTGGGTGGGCTAGCGGGGCTTACACCGGGGAGCTGTTTTTT
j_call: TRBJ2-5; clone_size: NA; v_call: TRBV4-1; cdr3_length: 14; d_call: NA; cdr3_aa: CASSHGQMQETQYF; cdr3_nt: TGCGCCAGCAGCCATGGACAGATGCAAGAGACCCAGTACTTC
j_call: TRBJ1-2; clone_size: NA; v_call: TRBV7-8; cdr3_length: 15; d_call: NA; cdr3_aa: CASTHPGRDNYGYTF; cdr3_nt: TGTGCCAGCACCCATCCTGGCAGGGATAACTATGGCTACACCTTC
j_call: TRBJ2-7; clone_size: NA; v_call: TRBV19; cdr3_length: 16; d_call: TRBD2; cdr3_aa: CASSPQRLAGGYEQYF; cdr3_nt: TGTGCCAGTAGTCCCCAAAGGCTAGCGGGGGGATACGAGCAGTACTTC
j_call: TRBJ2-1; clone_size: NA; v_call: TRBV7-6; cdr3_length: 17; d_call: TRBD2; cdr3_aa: CASSSGLAGATRYEQFF; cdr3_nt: TGTGCCAGCAGCTCAGGACTAGCGGGAGCCACGAGGTATGAGCAGTTCTTC
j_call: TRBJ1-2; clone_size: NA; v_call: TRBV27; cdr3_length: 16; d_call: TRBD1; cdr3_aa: CASSLGGNRGGYGYTF; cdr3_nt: TGTGCCAGCAGTTTAGGGGGGAACAGGGGAGGCTATGGCTACACCTTC
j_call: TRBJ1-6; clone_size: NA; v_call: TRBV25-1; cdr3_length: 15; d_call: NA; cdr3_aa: CASSLESSYNSPLHF; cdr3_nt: TGTGCCAGCAGTTTAGAGAGCTCCTATAATTCACCCCTCCACTTT
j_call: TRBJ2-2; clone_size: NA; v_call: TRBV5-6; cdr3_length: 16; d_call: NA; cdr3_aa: CASSTQTSTGTGELFF; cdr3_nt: TGTGCCAGCAGCACCCAAACGAGTACGGGCACCGGGGAGCTGTTTTTT
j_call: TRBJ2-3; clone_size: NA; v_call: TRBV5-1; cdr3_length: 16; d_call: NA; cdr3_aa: CASSLEGQGSTDTQYF; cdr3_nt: TGCGCCAGCAGCTTGGAGGGGCAGGGTAGCACAGATACGCAGTATTTT
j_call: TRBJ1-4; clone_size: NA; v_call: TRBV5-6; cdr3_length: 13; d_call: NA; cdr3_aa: CASSLSGDEKLFF; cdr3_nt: TGTGCCAGCAGCTTGTCGGGGGATGAAAAACTGTTTTTT
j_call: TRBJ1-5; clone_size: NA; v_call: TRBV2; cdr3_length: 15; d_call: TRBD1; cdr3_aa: CASSGDRMSNQPQHF; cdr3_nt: TGTGCCAGCAGTGGGGACAGGATGAGCAATCAGCCCCAGCATTTT
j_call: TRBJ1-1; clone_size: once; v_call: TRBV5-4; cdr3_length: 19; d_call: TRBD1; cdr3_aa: CASSPEPGQGEFFVTEAFF; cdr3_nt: TGTGCCAGCAGCCCGGAACCGGGACAGGGTGAATTCTTCGTAACTGAAGCTTTCTTT
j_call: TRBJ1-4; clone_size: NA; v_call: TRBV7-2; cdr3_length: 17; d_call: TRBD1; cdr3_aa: CASSRGQGTNPGEKLFF; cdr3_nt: TGTGCCAGCAGTCGTGGACAGGGGACCAACCCAGGGGAAAAACTGTTTTTT
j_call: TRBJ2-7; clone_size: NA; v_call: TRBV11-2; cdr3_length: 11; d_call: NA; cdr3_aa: CASGQSYEQYF; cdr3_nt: TGTGCCAGCGGCCAATCCTACGAGCAGTACTTC
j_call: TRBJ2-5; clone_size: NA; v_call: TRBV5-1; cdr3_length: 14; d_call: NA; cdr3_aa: CASSFGRVQETQYF; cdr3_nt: TGCGCCAGCAGCTTTGGCAGGGTCCAAGAGACCCAGTACTTC
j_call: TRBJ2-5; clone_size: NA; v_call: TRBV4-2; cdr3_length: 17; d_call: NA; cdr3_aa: CASSQPPGSPGQETQYF; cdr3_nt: TGTGCCAGCAGCCAACCTCCCGGGTCACCGGGACAAGAGACCCAGTACTTC
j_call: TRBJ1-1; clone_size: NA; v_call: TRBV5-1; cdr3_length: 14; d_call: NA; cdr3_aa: CASSLAQGNTEAFF; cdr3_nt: TGCGCCAGCAGCTTGGCCCAGGGGAACACTGAAGCTTTCTTT
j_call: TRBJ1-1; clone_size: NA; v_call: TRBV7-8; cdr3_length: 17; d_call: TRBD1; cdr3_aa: CASSLSNGGQGPTEAFF; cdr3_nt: TGTGCCAGCAGCTTAAGTAATGGGGGACAGGGACCCACTGAAGCTTTCTTT